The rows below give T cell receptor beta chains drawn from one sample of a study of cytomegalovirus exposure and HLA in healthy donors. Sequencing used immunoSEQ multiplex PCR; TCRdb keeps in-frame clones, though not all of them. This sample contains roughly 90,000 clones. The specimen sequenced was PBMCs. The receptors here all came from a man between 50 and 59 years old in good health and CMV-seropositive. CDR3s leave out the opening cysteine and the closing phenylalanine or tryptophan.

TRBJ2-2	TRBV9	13	ASSVRQGAAGELF
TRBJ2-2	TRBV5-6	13	ASSLLAGETGELF
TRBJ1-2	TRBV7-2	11	ASSLRGEEGYT
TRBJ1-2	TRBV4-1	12	ASSHLLEGEGYT
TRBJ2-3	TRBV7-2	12	ASSLQSGGVIGY
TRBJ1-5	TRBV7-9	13	ASSSGGAYNQPQH
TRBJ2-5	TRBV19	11	ASSRTPIETQY
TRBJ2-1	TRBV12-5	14	ASGSHSSREGNEQF
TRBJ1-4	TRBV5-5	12	ASSPGGTNEKLF
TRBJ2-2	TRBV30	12	AWRGTANTGELF
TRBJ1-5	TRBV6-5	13	ASSPLVGGNQPQH
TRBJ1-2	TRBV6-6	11	ASSRDSNYGYT
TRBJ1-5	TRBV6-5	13	ASSPWGQGGQPQH
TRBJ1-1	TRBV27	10	ASRRWNTEAF
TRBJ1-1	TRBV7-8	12	ASSLGDRVGEAF
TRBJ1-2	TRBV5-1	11	ASSSGLTYGYT
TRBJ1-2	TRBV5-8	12	ASSLQGANYGYT
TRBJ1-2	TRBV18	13	ASSPPAGETRGYT
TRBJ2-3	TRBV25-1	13	ASSIRGTVTDTQY
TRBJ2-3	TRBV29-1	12	SQQANSGTDTQY
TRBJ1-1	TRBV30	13	AWSVDLLGGTEAF
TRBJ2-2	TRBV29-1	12	SVETSTNTGELF
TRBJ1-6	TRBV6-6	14	ASSGTESSYNSPLH
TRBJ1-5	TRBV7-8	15	ASSLGRGGGSNQPQH
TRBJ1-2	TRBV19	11	ASKEGILDGYT
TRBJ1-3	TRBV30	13	AWTGRQGPGNTIY
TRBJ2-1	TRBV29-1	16	SGGDRGSLAGGWNEQF
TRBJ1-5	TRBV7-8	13	ASSPDRVGNQPQH
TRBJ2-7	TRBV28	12	ASTRPGQAYEQY
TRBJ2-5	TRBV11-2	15	ASSYGLADTFKETQY
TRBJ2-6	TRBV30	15	AWRGPGQVAGANVLT
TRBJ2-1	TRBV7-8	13	ASIRTGVLYNEQF
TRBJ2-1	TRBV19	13	ASSLTRGSYNEQF
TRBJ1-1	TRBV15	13	ATSRRRAGGTEAF
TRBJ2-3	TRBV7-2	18	ASSLAYETTSGRFTDTQY
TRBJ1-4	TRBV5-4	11	ASSRVEGEKLF
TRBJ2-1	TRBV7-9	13	ASSFLAGGSGEQF
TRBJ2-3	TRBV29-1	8	SVEKSTQY
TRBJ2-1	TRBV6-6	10	ASSKRSNEQF
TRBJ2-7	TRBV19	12	ASSQLAGVREQY
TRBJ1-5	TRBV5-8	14	ASSNYRGRSNQPQH
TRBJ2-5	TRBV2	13	ASSLTGTQRETQY
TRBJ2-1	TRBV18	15	ASSATGRLSGSSEQF